This T cell receptor (beta chain) was identified during a study of blood T cell repertoires in COVID-19. Data came from immunoSEQ multiplex PCR; TCRdb stores just in-frame clones and leaves some out. Of 59,000 or so clones listed, under 90% are singletons. V shed 0 bases, J shed 8 bases, and the junction held 13 bases outside the gene matches. Germline lookup yields CDR1 SGDLS and CDR2 YYNGEE. This CDR3 has 17 amino acids. This chain links TRBV9 with TRBJ2-1, with 8 positions matching TRBD2. The receptor's source is a woman of 80 years or more with active or convalescent COVID-19. The sample comprised peripheral blood. The CDR3 protein is CASSVAYGGGHKDEQFF. CDR3 sequence (DNA): TGTGCCAGCAGCGTAGCTTATGGCGGGGGGCACAAAGATGAGCAGTTCTTC.